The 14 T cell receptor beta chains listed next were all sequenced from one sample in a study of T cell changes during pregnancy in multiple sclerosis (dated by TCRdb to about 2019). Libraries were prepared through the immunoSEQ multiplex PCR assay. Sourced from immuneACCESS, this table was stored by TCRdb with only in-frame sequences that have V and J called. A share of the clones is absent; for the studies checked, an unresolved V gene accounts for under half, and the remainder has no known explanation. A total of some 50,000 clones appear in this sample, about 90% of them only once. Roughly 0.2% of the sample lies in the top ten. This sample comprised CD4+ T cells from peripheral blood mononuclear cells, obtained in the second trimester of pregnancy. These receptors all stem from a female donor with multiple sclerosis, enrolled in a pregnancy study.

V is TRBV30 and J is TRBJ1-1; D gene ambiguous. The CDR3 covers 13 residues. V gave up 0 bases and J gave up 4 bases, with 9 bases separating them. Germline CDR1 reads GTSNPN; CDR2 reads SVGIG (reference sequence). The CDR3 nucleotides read TGTGCCTGGAGTGTAAGGCAGGCCACTGAAGCTTTCTTT. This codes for CAWSVRQATEAFF.

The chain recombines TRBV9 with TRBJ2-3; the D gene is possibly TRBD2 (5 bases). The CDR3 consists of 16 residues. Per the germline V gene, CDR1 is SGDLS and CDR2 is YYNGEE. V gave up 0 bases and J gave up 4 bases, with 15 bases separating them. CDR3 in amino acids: CASSVVAGGVSDTQYF. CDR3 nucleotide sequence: TGTGCCAGCAGCGTAGTGGCGGGTGGGGTCTCAGATACGCAGTATTTT.

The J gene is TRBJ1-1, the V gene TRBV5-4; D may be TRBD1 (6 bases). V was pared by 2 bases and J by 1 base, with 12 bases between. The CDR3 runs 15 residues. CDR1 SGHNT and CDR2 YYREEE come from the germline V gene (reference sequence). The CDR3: CASSLATGQNTEAFF. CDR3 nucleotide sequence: TGTGCCAGCAGCTTAGCGACGGGACAGAACACTGAAGCTTTCTTT.

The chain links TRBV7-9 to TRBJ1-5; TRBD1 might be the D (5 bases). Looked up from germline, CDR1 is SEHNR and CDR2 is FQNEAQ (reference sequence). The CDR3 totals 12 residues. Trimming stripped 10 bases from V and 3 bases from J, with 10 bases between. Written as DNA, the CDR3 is TGTGCCACCTCCAGGGTCAATCAGCCCCAGCATTTT. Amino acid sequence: CATSRVNQPQHF. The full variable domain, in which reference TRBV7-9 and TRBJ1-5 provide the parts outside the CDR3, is DTGVSQNPRHKITKRGQNVTFRCDPISEHNRLYWYRQTLGQGPEFLTYFQNEAQLEKSRLLSDRFSAERPKGSFSTLEIQRTEQGDSAMYLCATSRVNQPQHFGDGTRLSIL.

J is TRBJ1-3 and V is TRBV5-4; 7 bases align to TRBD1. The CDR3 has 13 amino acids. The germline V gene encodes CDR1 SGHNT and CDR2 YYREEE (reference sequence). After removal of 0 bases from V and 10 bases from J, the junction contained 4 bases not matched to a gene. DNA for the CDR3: TGTGCCAGCAGCTTGGAGGGGGCAGCTACCATATATTTT. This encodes CASSLEGAATIYF.

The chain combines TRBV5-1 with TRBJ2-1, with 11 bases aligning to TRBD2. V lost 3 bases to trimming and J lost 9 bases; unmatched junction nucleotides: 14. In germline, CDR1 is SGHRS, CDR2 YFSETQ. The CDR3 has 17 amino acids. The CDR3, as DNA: TGCGCCAGCAGCTCCCCGGGGCTAGCGGGGGGCCGTGGTGAGCAGTTCTTC. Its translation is CASSSPGLAGGRGEQFF.

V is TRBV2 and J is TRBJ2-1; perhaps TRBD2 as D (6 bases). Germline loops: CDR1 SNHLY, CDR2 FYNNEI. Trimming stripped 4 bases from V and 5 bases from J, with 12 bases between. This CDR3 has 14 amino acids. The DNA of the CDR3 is TGTGCCAGCAGTGCCCAGCGGGTTAACAATGAGCAGTTCTTC. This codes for CASSAQRVNNEQFF.

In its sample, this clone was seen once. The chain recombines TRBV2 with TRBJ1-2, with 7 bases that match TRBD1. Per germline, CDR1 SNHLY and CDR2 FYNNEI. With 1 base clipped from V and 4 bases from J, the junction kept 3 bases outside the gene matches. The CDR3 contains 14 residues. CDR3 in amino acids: CASSEEQGFYGYTF. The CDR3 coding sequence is TGTGCCAGCAGTGAAGAACAGGGGTTCTATGGCTACACCTTC.

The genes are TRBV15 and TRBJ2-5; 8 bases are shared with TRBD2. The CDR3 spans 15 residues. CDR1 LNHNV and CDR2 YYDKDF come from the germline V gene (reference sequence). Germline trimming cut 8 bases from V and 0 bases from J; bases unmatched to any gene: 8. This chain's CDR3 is CATAALADYQETQYF. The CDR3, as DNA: TGTGCCACCGCGGCACTAGCGGATTACCAAGAGACCCAGTACTTC.

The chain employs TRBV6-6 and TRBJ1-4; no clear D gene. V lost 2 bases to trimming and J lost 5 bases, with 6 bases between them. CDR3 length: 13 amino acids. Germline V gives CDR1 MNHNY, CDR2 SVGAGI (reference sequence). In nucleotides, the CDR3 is TGTGCCAGCAGTTACGAAGCCAATGAAAAACTGTTTTTT. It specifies CASSYEANEKLFF.

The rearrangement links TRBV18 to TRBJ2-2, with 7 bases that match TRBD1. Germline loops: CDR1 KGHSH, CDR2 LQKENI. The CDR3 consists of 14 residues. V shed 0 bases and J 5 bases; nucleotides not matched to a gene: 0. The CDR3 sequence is CASSPPRGTGELFF. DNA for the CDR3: TGTGCCAGCTCACCACCCAGGGGGACCGGGGAGCTGTTTTTT.

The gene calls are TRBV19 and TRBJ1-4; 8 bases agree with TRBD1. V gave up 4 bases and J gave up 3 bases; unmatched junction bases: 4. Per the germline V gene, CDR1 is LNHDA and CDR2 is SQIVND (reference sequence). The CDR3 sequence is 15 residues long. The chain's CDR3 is CASSTPGQANEKLFF. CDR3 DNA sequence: TGTGCCAGTAGTACCCCGGGACAGGCTAATGAAAAACTGTTTTTT.

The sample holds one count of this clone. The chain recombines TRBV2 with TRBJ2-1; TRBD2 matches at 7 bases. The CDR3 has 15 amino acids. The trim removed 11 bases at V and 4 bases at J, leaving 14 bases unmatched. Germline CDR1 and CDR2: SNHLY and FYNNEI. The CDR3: CAASEGGGLYNEQFF. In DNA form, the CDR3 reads TGTGCCGCAAGCGAGGGCGGGGGTCTGTACAATGAGCAGTTCTTC.

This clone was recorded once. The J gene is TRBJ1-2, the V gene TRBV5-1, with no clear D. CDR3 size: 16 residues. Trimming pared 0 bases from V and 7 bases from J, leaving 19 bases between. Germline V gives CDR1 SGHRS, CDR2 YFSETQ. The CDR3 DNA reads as TGCGCCAGCAGCTTGGCCCGCGGGGAGCAGGTTTCTGGCTACACCTTC. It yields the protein CASSLARGEQVSGYTF.